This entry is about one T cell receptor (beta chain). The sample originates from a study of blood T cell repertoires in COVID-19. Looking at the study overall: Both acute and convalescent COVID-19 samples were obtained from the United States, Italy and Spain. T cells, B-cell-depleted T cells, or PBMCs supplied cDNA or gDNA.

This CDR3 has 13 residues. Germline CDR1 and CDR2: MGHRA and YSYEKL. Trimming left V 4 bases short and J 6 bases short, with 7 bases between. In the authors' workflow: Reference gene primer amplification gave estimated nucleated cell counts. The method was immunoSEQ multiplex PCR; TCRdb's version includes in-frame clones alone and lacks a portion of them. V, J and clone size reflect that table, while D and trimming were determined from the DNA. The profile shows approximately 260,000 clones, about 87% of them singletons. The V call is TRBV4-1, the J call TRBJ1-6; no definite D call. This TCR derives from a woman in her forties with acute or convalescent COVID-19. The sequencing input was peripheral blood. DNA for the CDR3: TGCGCCAGCAGCCTCCGGGGTAATTCACCCCTCCACTTT. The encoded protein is CASSLRGNSPLHF.